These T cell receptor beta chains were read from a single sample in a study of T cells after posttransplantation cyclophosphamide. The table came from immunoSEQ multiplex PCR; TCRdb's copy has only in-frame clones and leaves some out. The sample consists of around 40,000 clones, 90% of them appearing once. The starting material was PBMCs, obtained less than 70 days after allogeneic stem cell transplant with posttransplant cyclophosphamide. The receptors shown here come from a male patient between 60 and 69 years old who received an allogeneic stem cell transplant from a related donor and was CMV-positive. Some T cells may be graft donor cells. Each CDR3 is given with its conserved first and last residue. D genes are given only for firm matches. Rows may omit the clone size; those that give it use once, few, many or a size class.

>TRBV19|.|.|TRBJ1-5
CASRPTGGLPHQPQHF
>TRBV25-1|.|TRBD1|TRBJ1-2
CASSFMTGYDGYTF
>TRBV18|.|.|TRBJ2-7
CASSPPVADYEQYF
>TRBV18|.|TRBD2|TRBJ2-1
CASSTRTSGGNNEQFF
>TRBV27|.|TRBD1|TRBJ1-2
CATMGAWGQGVVGYTF
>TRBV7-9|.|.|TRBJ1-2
CASSPLGRGGYTF
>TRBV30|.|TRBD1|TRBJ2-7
CAWKSTTRGSYEQYF
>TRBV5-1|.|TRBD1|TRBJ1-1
CASSLGDRGRWGTEAFF
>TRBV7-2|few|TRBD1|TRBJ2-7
CASSLGTGAYEQYF
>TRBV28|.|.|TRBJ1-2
CASSLGQGLRLRGYTF
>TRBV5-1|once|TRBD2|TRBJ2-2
CASSLGLAGGPRTGELFF
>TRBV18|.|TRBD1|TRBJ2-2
CASSPGQGSEAGELFF
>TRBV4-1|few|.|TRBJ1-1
CASSQIVQVESTEAFF
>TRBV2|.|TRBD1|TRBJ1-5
CASSGTGGDQPQHF
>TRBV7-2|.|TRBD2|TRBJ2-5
CASSFWTTARGAQYF
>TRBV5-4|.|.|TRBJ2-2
CASRKPNTGELFF
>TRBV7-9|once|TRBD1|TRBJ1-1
CASSFKFGTAEAFF
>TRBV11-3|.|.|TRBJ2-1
CASSYTGQREQFF
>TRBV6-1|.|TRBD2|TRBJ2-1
CASGGLAVNEQFF
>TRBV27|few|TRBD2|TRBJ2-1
CASTSLGWSGGAYNEQFF
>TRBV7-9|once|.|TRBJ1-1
CASSVSRGSTEAFF
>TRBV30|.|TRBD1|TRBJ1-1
CAWTPQGVGTEAFF
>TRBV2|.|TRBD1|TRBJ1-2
CASSIDRVLNYGYTF
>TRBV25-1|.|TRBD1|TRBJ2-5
CASRQGGRETQYF
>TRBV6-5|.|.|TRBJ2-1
CASSYISDYNEQFF
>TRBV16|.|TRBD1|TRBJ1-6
CASGGQGSSPLHF
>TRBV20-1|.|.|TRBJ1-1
CSARDEKAFF
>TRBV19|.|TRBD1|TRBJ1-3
CASSPGQGTGNTIYF
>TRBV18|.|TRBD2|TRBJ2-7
CASSLGTSGGLEQYF
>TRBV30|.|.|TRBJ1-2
CAWSVGGSWVYTF
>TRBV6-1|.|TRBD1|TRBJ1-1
CASSDKRQGGGRNTEAFF
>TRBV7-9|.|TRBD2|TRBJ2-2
CASSGGAGELFF
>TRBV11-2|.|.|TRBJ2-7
CASSPRTPPMQYF
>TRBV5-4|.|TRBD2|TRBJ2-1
CASSSGTSGGAREQFF
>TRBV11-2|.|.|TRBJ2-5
CASSPSTTETQYF
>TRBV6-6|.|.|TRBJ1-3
CASRGDSGNTIYF
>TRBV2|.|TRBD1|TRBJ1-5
CASSVDRGGQPQHF
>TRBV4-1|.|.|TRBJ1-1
CASSQGPGGGRTGAFF
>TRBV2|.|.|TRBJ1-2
CASREGGTGGYTF
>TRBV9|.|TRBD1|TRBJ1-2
CASSAGQGRKGYTF
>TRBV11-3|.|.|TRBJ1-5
CASSLGGGQPQHF
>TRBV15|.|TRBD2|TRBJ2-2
CATSREAGGNTGELFF
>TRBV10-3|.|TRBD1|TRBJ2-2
CAISGDRDTGELFF
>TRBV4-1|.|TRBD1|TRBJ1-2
CASSQGPGQGYGYTF
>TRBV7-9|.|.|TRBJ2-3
CASSLGRSTDTQYF
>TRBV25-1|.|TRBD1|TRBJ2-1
CASQQDRGSYNEQFF
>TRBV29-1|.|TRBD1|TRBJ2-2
CSAQGADTGELFF
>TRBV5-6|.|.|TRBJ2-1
CASSLAKNEQFF
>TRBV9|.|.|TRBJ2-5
CASSVALGAGEKTQYF
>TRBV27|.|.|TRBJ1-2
CASSLFGGGDGYTF
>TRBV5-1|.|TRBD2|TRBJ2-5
CASSFTSGGDGETQYF
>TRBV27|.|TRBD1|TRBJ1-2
CASSFGGTGDGYTF
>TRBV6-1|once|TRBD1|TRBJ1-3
CASTRDSNSGNTIYF
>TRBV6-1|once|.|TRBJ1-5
CASSEAGGVINQPQHF
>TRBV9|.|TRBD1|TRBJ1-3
CASSEDRQGISGNTIYF
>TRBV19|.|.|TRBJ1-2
CASSIDLRNPYGYTF
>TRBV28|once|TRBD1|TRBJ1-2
CASSSADRVHGYTF
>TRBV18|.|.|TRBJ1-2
CASSPDTAGSYTF
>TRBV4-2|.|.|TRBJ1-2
CASSPRDNRYTF